Reported below is one T cell receptor beta chain. The time point: persistent/refractory GD, antithyroid drugs over 5 years with positive TRAb. The TCR library was made from RNA extracted from PBMCs. This entry belongs to a study of regulatory T cells in long-lasting Graves disease. V shed 2 bases, J shed 0 bases, and the junction held 8 bases outside the gene matches. Germline V gene data show CDR1 as SGHVS and CDR2 as FNYEAQ. This CDR3 comprises 18 residues. Investigators prepared the TCR beta libraries by applying iRepertoire HTBI primers and Arm-PCR of CDR3 regions. TCRdb reprocessed the multiplex PCR reads via MiXCR and lists one record per CDR3 protein. The sample carries 400,000 to 500,000 distinct CDR3 sequences, around 20% recorded once.

The chain uses TRBV7-6 and TRBJ2-3; 10 positions match TRBD2. This clonotype was sampled from a female donor with Graves disease. Material: peripheral blood mononuclear cells (PBMCs), obtained when the disease was refractory, from a patient treated with antithyroid drugs. The CDR3 sequence is CASSLLAGGGFSTDTQYF. CDR3 DNA sequence: TGTGCCAGCAGCTTATTAGCGGGAGGCGGCTTTAGCACAGATACGCAGTATTTT.